These 29 T cell receptor beta chains came from one sample sequenced in a study of cytomegalovirus exposure and HLA in healthy donors (dated by TCRdb to 2016 to 2017). Libraries came from the immunoSEQ multiplex PCR assay. For the multiplex PCR, a mixture combining 60 forward primers for TCR Vbeta segments and 13 reverse primers for TCR Jbeta segments was used. The table was pulled from immuneACCESS by TCRdb, which kept in-frame rearrangements only. Such tables lose some clones; where checked, under half of the loss comes from unresolved V genes, and the rest has no known cause. The sample table includes 75,000 to 85,000 clones. About 0.5% of the sample belongs to the ten largest clones. Input material: PBMCs. These receptors came from a man aged 45-60 years in good health and CMV-seronegative.

The rearrangement uses TRBV18 and TRBJ2-7; possible D gene TRBD2, 6 bases. CDR3 length equals 14 residues. Germline values: CDR1 KGHSH, CDR2 LQKENI. V lost 2 bases to trimming and J lost 2 bases, with 10 bases between them. The CDR3 DNA sequence: TGTGCCAGCTCACCAGGGGACTCGGCCTACGAGCAGTACTTC. Amino acids: CASSPGDSAYEQYF.

The chain uses TRBV5-1 and TRBJ2-1; the match to TRBD2 covers 10 bases. This CDR3 contains 17 residues. CDR1 SGHRS and CDR2 YFSETQ come from the germline V gene. V gave up 0 bases and J gave up 8 bases; unmatched junction bases: 11. CDR3 sequence: CASSLALAGAPVDEQFF. In nucleotides, the CDR3 is TGCGCCAGCAGCTTGGCGCTAGCGGGGGCCCCAGTGGATGAGCAGTTCTTC. Filled out from reference TRBV5-1 and TRBJ2-1, the complete variable domain reads KAGVTQTPRYLIKTRGQQVTLSCSPISGHRSVSWYQQTPGQGLQFLFEYFSETQRNKGNFPGRFSGRQFSNSRSEMNVSTLELGDSALYLCASSLALAGAPVDEQFFGPGTRLTVL.

The rearrangement links TRBV4-3 to TRBJ2-6; TRBD2 matches at 9 bases. This CDR3 has 19 amino acids. Germline-derived CDR1 and CDR2 are LGHNA and YSLEER. After removal of 1 base from V and 1 base from J, the junction contained 8 bases not matched to a gene. CDR3 DNA sequence: TGCGCCAGCAGCCAAGGATTGGGCGGGGGGGCGTCTGGGGCCAACGTCCTGACTTTC. This sequence encodes CASSQGLGGGASGANVLTF.

The chain joins TRBV5-1 to TRBJ1-2, with 7 bases fitting TRBD1. Trimming at V came to 0 bases and at J to 4 bases, leaving 6 bases not matched to a gene. The length of the CDR3 is 15 residues. Germline assignment: CDR1 SGHRS and CDR2 YFSETQ. CDR3 coding DNA: TGCGCCAGCAGCTTGGCCGGGACAGTACTCTATGGCTACACCTTC. Its protein product is CASSLAGTVLYGYTF.

V is TRBV7-3 and J is TRBJ2-1; D perhaps matches TRBD2 (5 bases). The CDR3 runs 13 residues. Trimming left V 8 bases short and J 3 bases short, with 11 bases between. Per germline, CDR1 SGHTA and CDR2 FQGTGA. This CDR3 reads CASQRRSYNEQFF. The DNA for the CDR3 is TGTGCCAGCCAGCGGAGGAGCTACAATGAGCAGTTCTTC.

The rearrangement uses TRBV28 and TRBJ2-1; 9 bases align to TRBD2. J gave up 5 bases and V 2 bases, and 4 bases lay outside the gene matches. CDR3 length equals 15 residues. The germline CDR1 and CDR2 sequences are MDHEN and SYDVKM. CDR3 loop: CASSLIAGGNNEQFF. In nucleotides, the CDR3 is TGTGCCAGCAGTTTAATCGCGGGGGGGAACAATGAGCAGTTCTTC.

This chain connects TRBV6-6 to TRBJ2-7; 7 nucleotides line up with TRBD1. CDR1 is MNHNY, CDR2 SVGAGI, per germline (reference sequence). After removal of 4 bases from V and 3 bases from J, the junction contained 6 bases not matched to a gene. This CDR3 is built from 14 residues. CDR3 bases: TGTGCCAGCAGTTGGGGACAGTCGATCTACGAGCAGTACTTC. Translated: CASSWGQSIYEQYF.

The CDR3 is CASSYRDRAYEQYF. CDR3 sequence (DNA): TGTGCCAGCAGCTACCGGGACAGGGCGTACGAGCAGTACTTC. The chain links TRBV7-2 to TRBJ2-7; 9 bases agree with TRBD1. V dropped 4 bases and J dropped 4; count of bases not matched to a gene: 5. Per germline, CDR1 SGHTA and CDR2 FQGNSA. This CDR3 region has 14 residues. Full variable domain (rest looked up from reference TRBV7-2 and TRBJ2-7): GAGVSQSPSNKVTEKGKDVELRCDPISGHTALYWYRQSLGQGLEFLIYFQGNSAPDKSGLPSDRFSAERTGGSVSTLTIQRTQQEDSAVYLCASSYRDRAYEQYFGPGTRLTVT.

V is TRBV5-6 and J is TRBJ2-5; a possible D gene is TRBD2 (5 bases). Trimming took 0 bases from V and 9 from J, leaving 9 bases between them. The CDR3 extends over 12 amino acids. Per the germline V gene, CDR1 is SGHDT and CDR2 is YYEEEE. CDR3 residues: CASSLGAGAQYF. The CDR3, as DNA: TGTGCCAGCAGCTTGGGCGCCGGGGCCCAGTACTTC.

The chain couples TRBV11-2 to TRBJ1-3, with no clear D. The CDR3 spans 15 residues. Deletions cut 5 bases from V and 1 base from J, with 12 bases between. CDR1 and CDR2 from the germline V gene are SGHAT and FQNNGV. CDR3 coding DNA: TGTGCCAGCAGCCCCCCAACAGTATCTGGAAACACCATATATTTT. Protein sequence: CASSPPTVSGNTIYF.

The chain has TRBV5-4 and TRBJ2-5; D is possibly TRBD1 (5 bases). The DNA end is more similar to TRBJ2-7, so the J call may be wrong. The germline V gene has CDR1 SGHNT and CDR2 YYREEE (reference sequence). The CDR3 runs 15 residues. This chain's CDR3 is CASRSDSFLSYEQYF. The DNA for the CDR3 is TGTGCCAGCAGATCTGACAGTTTCCTCTCCTACGAGCAGTACTTC.

Here the CDR3 DNA reads TGTGCCAGCAGCTTAGTGGCGGAATCCTACGAGCAGTACTTC. This translates into CASSLVAESYEQYF. The rearrangement uses TRBV7-9 and TRBJ2-7; D gene unclear. V was clipped by 1 base and J by 1 base, with 8 bases between them. Germline assignment: CDR1 SEHNR and CDR2 FQNEAQ (reference sequence). The CDR3 covers 14 residues. The variable domain in full, with the rest retrieved from reference TRBV7-9 and TRBJ2-7, is DTGVSQNPRHKITKRGQNVTFRCDPISEHNRLYWYRQTLGQGPEFLTYFQNEAQLEKSRLLSDRFSAERPKGSFSTLEIQRTEQGDSAMYLCASSLVAESYEQYFGPGTRLTVT.

The rearrangement joins TRBV21-1 to TRBJ2-1; the table's D call TRBD1 went unverified against the DNA. TRBV21-1 constitutes a pseudogene. CDR3 length equals 15 residues. The CDR3 sequence: CARGGQGNTHNEQFF. DNA of the CDR3: TGTGCCAGAGGGGGACAGGGGAATACACACAATGAGCAGTTCTTC.

The V and J genes are TRBV7-8 and TRBJ2-1, with 13 bases aligning to TRBD2. Looked up from germline, CDR1 is SGHVS and CDR2 is FQNEAQ. Trimming took 5 bases from V and 4 from J; bases not matched to a gene: 14. The CDR3 runs 19 residues. CDR3 DNA sequence: TGTGCCAGCAGCATGACTAGCGGGGGGCTACTGACCTATTACAATGAGCAGTTCTTC. Amino acids: CASSMTSGGLLTYYNEQFF.

The chain combines TRBV19 with TRBJ2-1; 10 bases fit TRBD1. The CDR3 loop spans 12 amino acids. Germline V gives CDR1 LNHDA, CDR2 SQIVND (reference sequence). V lost 4 bases, J lost 15 bases, and 6 bases stayed unmatched. Written as DNA, the CDR3 is TGTGCCAGTAGTACCGGACAGGGGGTAGCGTTCTTC. Protein product: CASSTGQGVAFF.

The genes are TRBV18 and TRBJ1-2, with 7 bases that match TRBD1. Trimming took 2 bases from V and 8 from J; bases not matched to a gene: 11. CDR1 and CDR2 from the germline V gene are KGHSH and LQKENI. The CDR3 covers 15 residues. For the CDR3, the DNA is TGTGCCAGCTCACCAACGACAGGGAGATTTCAAGGCTACACCTTC. This translates into CASSPTTGRFQGYTF. The whole variable domain, filled in from reference TRBV18 and TRBJ1-2, reads NAGVMQNPRHLVRRRGQEARLRCSPMKGHSHVYWYRQLPEEGLKFMVYLQKENIIDESGMPKERFSAEFPKEGPSILRIQQVVRGDSAAYFCASSPTTGRFQGYTFGSGTRLTVV.

The chain recombines TRBV27 with TRBJ2-5, with unresolved D. The assigned J gene may be wrong: the sequence end matches TRBJ2-7 better. The CDR3 is 11 residues long. The germline V gene encodes CDR1 MNHEY and CDR2 SMNVEV (reference sequence). CDR3 nucleotides: TGTGCCAGCCATGATACCTACGAGCAGTACTTC. Amino acid sequence: CASHDTYEQYF.

This chain connects TRBV5-1 to TRBJ2-3; D is uncertain. Per germline, CDR1 SGHRS and CDR2 YFSETQ. The CDR3 loop spans 11 amino acids. The ends were cut back, 4 bases at V and 11 bases at J, with 11 bases in the middle. CDR3 sequence reads: CASSAETGQYF. As DNA, the CDR3 is TGCGCCAGCAGCGCCGAAACCGGGCAGTATTTT.

The genes are TRBV5-1 and TRBJ2-1, with D uncertain. CDR3 size: 13 residues. The V end lost 3 bases, the J end lost 4 bases, and 8 bases lay between the germline ends. Germline V CDR1 and CDR2: SGHRS, YFSETQ. CDR3 in amino acids: CASSYSSYNEQFF. The CDR3 coding sequence is TGCGCCAGCAGCTACTCCTCATACAATGAGCAGTTCTTC.

The chain recombines TRBV7-9 with TRBJ2-7; D possibly corresponds to TRBD2 (6 bases). The CDR3 sequence is 12 residues long. The germline CDR1 and CDR2 sequences are SEHNR and FQNEAQ (reference sequence). Trimming shortened V by 4 bases and J by 5 bases, and 9 bases separated the two germline ends. In DNA, the CDR3 is TGTGCCAGCAGCTCTCGGGGGAACGAGCAGTACTTC. Translated: CASSSRGNEQYF.

The genes are TRBV23-1 and TRBJ2-6; D unresolved. TRBV23-1 counts as an open reading frame of uncertain function. The V end lost 1 base, the J end lost 0 bases, and 10 bases lay between the germline ends. This CDR3 region has 17 residues. CDR3 amino acids: CASSQFPANSGANVLTF. For the CDR3, the DNA is TGCGCCAGCAGTCAATTCCCAGCGAACTCTGGGGCCAACGTCCTGACTTTC.

The chain recombines TRBV5-1 with TRBJ1-1; 7 nucleotides match TRBD1. From germline, CDR1 is SGHRS and CDR2 YFSETQ. The CDR3 covers 14 residues. Trimming took 4 bases from V and 1 from J; bases not matched to a gene: 4. The CDR3 loop reads CASSDRQGNTEAFF. DNA for the CDR3: TGCGCCAGCAGCGACCGACAGGGGAACACTGAAGCTTTCTTT.

The chain combines TRBV18 with TRBJ2-2; D not certain. The V and J ends lost 0 bases and 4 bases respectively, with 6 bases between them. The length of the CDR3 is 14 residues. CDR1 is KGHSH and CDR2 is LQKENI in the germline V gene. The CDR3 coding sequence is TGTGCCAGCTCACCACCGCCGAGCACCGGGGAGCTGTTTTTT. It encodes CASSPPPSTGELFF.

The genes are TRBV9 and TRBJ2-1; TRBD1 agrees at 10 bases. This CDR3 has 16 residues. The J segment lost 5 bases and the V segment lost 1 base, leaving 6 bases of the junction unmatched. Germline loops: CDR1 SGDLS, CDR2 YYNGEE. CDR3 loop: CASSVTRDRGDNEQFF. CDR3 DNA sequence: TGTGCCAGCAGCGTAACCCGGGACAGGGGTGACAATGAGCAGTTCTTC.

The chain employs TRBV19 and TRBJ1-1; TRBD1 agrees at 7 bases. The germline gives CDR1 LNHDA, CDR2 SQIVND (reference sequence). V dropped 3 bases and J dropped 0; count of bases not matched to a gene: 1. This CDR3 is 14 amino acids long. CDR3 amino acids: CASSITGVNTEAFF. As DNA, the CDR3 is TGTGCCAGTAGTATCACAGGGGTGAACACTGAAGCTTTCTTT.

The V gene is TRBV11-2, the J gene TRBJ1-3; D remains ambiguous. The CDR3 contains 16 residues. Germline CDR1 reads SGHAT; CDR2 reads FQNNGV. V lost 5 bases to trimming and J lost 0 bases, with 14 bases between them. The CDR3 here is CASSTRRLSSGNTIYF. The CDR3 bases are TGTGCCAGCAGCACACGCCGACTGAGCTCTGGAAACACCATATATTTT.

The chain combines TRBV6-1 with TRBJ1-6; 8 bases line up with TRBD1. V shed 8 bases, J shed 10 bases, and the junction held 7 bases outside the gene matches. The CDR3 loop spans 13 amino acids. Germline values: CDR1 MNHNS, CDR2 SASEGT. The CDR3 is CASGDRGYSPLHF. In DNA, the CDR3 is TGTGCCAGCGGCGACAGGGGATACTCACCCCTCCACTTT.

As DNA, the CDR3 is TGTGCCAGCAGTTCGGGGGGGGCGTCCTACGAGCAGTACTTC. This codes for CASSSGGASYEQYF. The chain carries TRBV7-9 and TRBJ2-5, with 8 positions matching TRBD2. With the DNA end fitting TRBJ2-7 better, the J assignment may be wrong. Germline values: CDR1 SEHNR, CDR2 FQNEAQ (reference sequence). CDR3 length: 14 amino acids.

CDR3 protein: CASSSETGKVTEAFF. The CDR3 nucleotides read TGTGCCAGCAGTTCGGAGACAGGGAAGGTCACTGAAGCTTTCTTT. V gene TRBV6-5 combines with J gene TRBJ1-1, with 7 nucleotides matching TRBD1. CDR1 MNHEY and CDR2 SVGAGI come from the germline V gene. The CDR3 is made up of 15 amino acids. V gave up 4 bases and J gave up 4 bases; unmatched junction bases: 9.